A single TCR beta chain is shown here with its context. Its antigen is undetermined. These data are taken from a study of cytomegalovirus exposure and HLA in healthy donors. Study conclusions and caveats: 87-base-pair reads could not separate some V segments, including TRBV6-2 and TRBV6-3. In a later analysis, V- and J-gene trimming of beta chains associated with a DCLRE1C missense variant, replicated independently. Most CMV-associated TCR beta chains were later found to appear HLA-restricted. Presence/absence analyses supposed approximately even sequencing depth among donors.

The CDR3 length is 15 residues. Germline V lookup: CDR1 SGHTA, CDR2 FQGTGA. Trimming cost V 1 base and J 6 bases, with 13 bases left between them. Use of 60 Vbeta and 13 Jbeta primers characterized the PCR. TCRdb keeps only in-frame clones here, not all; method: immunoSEQ multiplex PCR. The data show 150,000 to 200,000 clones, roughly 84% seen once. This chain joins TRBV7-3 and TRBJ2-1; perhaps TRBD2 as D (6 bases). Specimen: PBMCs. This clonotype was sampled from a man aged 50 to 59 in good health and CMV-seropositive. DNA of the CDR3: TGTGCCAGCAGCTTAAGTAGCGGAGCTGGCAATGAGCAGTTCTTC. Protein sequence: CASSLSSGAGNEQFF.